Presented here are 32 T cell receptor beta chains from one specimen sequenced in a study of T cells in Graves' hyperthyroidism and ophthalmopathy. RNA transcripts were the template for amplifying TCR beta CDR3 regions. HTBI primers were employed in a first-round RT-PCR of the TCR CDR3. TCRdb re-called the multiplex PCR reads with MiXCR, one entry per CDR3 protein. The sample lists roughly 400,000 distinct CDR3 sequences, about an eighth occurring once. Sequencing was done on a sample of blood. The receptors come from a man aged 45-60 years with Graves' ophthalmopathy.

This clonotype has at least ten counts. This chain joins TRBV2 and TRBJ1-1, with a possible D match to TRBD1 (5 bases). The CDR3 loop spans 14 amino acids. Looked up from germline, CDR1 is SNHLY and CDR2 is FYNNEI. V dropped 5 bases and J dropped 0 bases, with 10 bases sitting between them. The CDR3 spells CASSPTVMNTEAFF. CDR3 sequence (DNA): TGTGCCAGCAGTCCGACAGTCATGAACACTGAAGCTTTCTTT.

Worth noting for this clonotype: A much larger clone differs from this one at a single base, so this may be a read error. The V gene is TRBV7-9, the J gene TRBJ1-1; D might be TRBD1 (5 bases). V was clipped by 3 bases and J by 6 bases, with 11 bases between them. The CDR3 consists of 13 residues. Germline V lookup: CDR1 SEHNR, CDR2 FQNEAQ (reference sequence). CDR3: CASSLTADAEAFF. The CDR3 nucleotides read TGTGCCAGCAGCTTGACAGCAGACGCTGAAGCTTTCTTT.

There are many counts of this clonotype. The chain is built from TRBV6-2 or TRBV6-3 and TRBJ2-7, with D possibly being TRBD2 (5 bases). This CDR3 has 12 residues. CDR1 and CDR2 (germline): MNHEY, SVGEGT. V lost 6 bases, J lost 2 bases, and 8 bases lay in between. The chain's CDR3 is CASSLLAYEQYF. CDR3 sequence (DNA): TGTGCCAGCAGCCTACTAGCCTACGAGCAGTACTTC.

At least ten counts were recorded for this clonotype. This rearrangement joins TRBV30 to TRBJ1-1; D is possibly TRBD1 (5 bases). CDR3 length: 14 amino acids. Trimming shortened V by 3 bases and J by 3 bases, and 14 bases separated the two germline ends. CDR1 and CDR2 from the germline V gene are GTSNPN and SVGIG (reference sequence). The CDR3 bases are TGTGCCTGGAGGCCCCGGGACTGGGACACTGAAGCTTTCTTT. It yields the protein CAWRPRDWDTEAFF.

This clonotype was seen more than once but under ten times. The chain joins TRBV5-8 to TRBJ2-7, with TRBD2 matching 13 bases. The germline V gene encodes CDR1 SGHTS and CDR2 YDEGEE. This CDR3 contains 16 residues. Germline trimming cut 0 bases from V and 5 bases from J; bases unmatched to any gene: 5. CDR3 nucleotides: TGTGCCAGCAGCTTGGGGACTAGCGGGAGTCTCCACGAGCAGTACTTC. It is translated as CASSLGTSGSLHEQYF.

This clonotype has ten or more counts. This chain uses TRBV2 with TRBJ2-3, with D perhaps matching TRBD1 (6 bases). CDR3 length: 14 amino acids. V lost 7 bases, J lost 3 bases, and 14 bases lay in between. Looked up from germline, CDR1 is SNHLY and CDR2 is FYNNEI. CDR3 in DNA: TGTGCCAGCAAACCGGGACACCAGACAGATACGCAGTATTTT. As protein: CASKPGHQTDTQYF.

This clonotype has ten or more counts. V is TRBV16 and J is TRBJ1-4, with 9 bases identical to TRBD1. The CDR3 sequence is 15 residues long. Unmatched junction bases numbered 6, after V lost 2 bases and J lost 8 bases. Germline V gene sequence: CDR1 KGHSY, CDR2 FQNENV. DNA of the CDR3: TGTGCCAGCAGCCAACTAAGACAGGGGGAAGAAAAACTGTTTTTT. This encodes CASSQLRQGEEKLFF.

The sample holds a few counts of this clonotype. V usage is TRBV20-1 and J usage is TRBJ2-7; 9 positions agree with TRBD2. Germline assignment: CDR1 DFQATT and CDR2 SNEGSKA (reference sequence). Germline trimming cut 6 bases from V and 2 bases from J; bases unmatched to any gene: 5. The CDR3 is made up of 13 amino acids. CDR3 sequence reads: CSARSSGAYEQYF. As DNA, the CDR3 is TGCAGTGCCCGTTCTAGCGGGGCCTACGAGCAGTACTTC.

This clonotype was found many times. The V gene is TRBV18, the J gene TRBJ1-1, with 7 bases fitting TRBD1. Germline loops: CDR1 KGHSH, CDR2 LQKENI. V lost 3 bases and J lost 3; bases outside the gene matches: 4. CDR3 length equals 14 residues. CDR3 residues: CASSPLTGDTEAFF. DNA of the CDR3: TGTGCCAGCTCACCCTTAACAGGGGACACTGAAGCTTTCTTT. Together with reference TRBV18 and TRBJ1-1, the CDR3 gives the full variable domain: NAGVMQNPRHLVRRRGQEARLRCSPMKGHSHVYWYRQLPEEGLKFMVYLQKENIIDESGMPKERFSAEFPKEGPSILRIQQVVRGDSAAYFCASSPLTGDTEAFFGQGTRLTVV.

This clonotype was recorded at least ten times. The V gene is TRBV29-1, the J gene TRBJ1-1; maybe TRBD1 (5 bases). The CDR3 loop spans 14 amino acids. The germline V gene encodes CDR1 SQVTM and CDR2 ANQGSEA. V lost 5 bases to trimming and J lost 0 bases, with 13 bases between them. The CDR3 bases are TGCAGCGTTACGGGACGTCACATGAACACTGAAGCTTTCTTT. It codes for CSVTGRHMNTEAFF.

The table lists this clonotype with many counts. This sequence joins TRBV6-5 and TRBJ2-1; no clear D gene. The CDR3 is 17 residues long. The ends were cut back, 0 bases at V and 0 bases at J, with 12 bases in the middle. Germline CDR1 and CDR2: MNHEY and SVGAGI. CDR3 in amino acids: CASSYSMLQSSYNEQFF. DNA for the CDR3: TGTGCCAGCAGTTACTCAATGCTTCAGAGCTCCTACAATGAGCAGTTCTTC.

V is TRBV29-1 and J is TRBJ1-2; tentative D call: TRBD1 (5 bases). The CDR3 loop spans 10 amino acids. From germline, CDR1 is SQVTM and CDR2 ANQGSEA. V dropped 8 bases and J dropped 8 bases, with 12 bases sitting between them. Here the CDR3 DNA reads TGCAGCTTGGGGGATGAGGGCTACACCTTC. This sequence encodes CSLGDEGYTF.

This clonotype has only a few counts. V usage is TRBV2 and J usage is TRBJ2-7; D is ambiguous. Germline V gene lookup returns CDR1 SNHLY and CDR2 FYNNEI. This CDR3 is built from 10 residues. The V gene lost 5 bases and the J gene lost 7 bases, with 6 bases spanning the gap. Here the CDR3 reads CASSIGEQYF. Written as DNA, the CDR3 is TGTGCCAGCAGTATTGGGGAGCAGTACTTC.

This clonotype was counted ten times or more. The chain couples TRBV3-1 to TRBJ1-1; possible D gene TRBD1, 6 bases. V gave up 6 bases and J gave up 7 bases, with 12 bases separating them. This CDR3 contains 12 residues. Germline CDR1 and CDR2: LGHDT and YNNKEL (reference sequence). For the CDR3, the DNA is TGTGCCAGCAGAGGGGGGGCAGGTGAAGCTTTCTTT. It encodes CASRGGAGEAFF. The full variable domain, completed using reference TRBV3-1 and TRBJ1-1, is DTAVSQTPKYLVTQMGNDKSIKCEQNLGHDTMYWYKQDSKKFLKIMFSYNNKELIINETVPNRFSPKSPDKAHLNLHINSLELGDSAVYFCASRGGAGEAFFGQGTRLTVV.

This clonotype was picked up many times. The CDR3 protein is CASSFLAGVGEQYF. In DNA form, the CDR3 reads TGTGCCAGCAGTTTCCTAGCGGGAGTTGGCGAGCAGTACTTC. The genes are TRBV2 and TRBJ2-7; 10 bases align to TRBD2. Trimming took 5 bases from V and 6 from J; bases not matched to a gene: 7. CDR1 SNHLY and CDR2 FYNNEI come from the germline V gene. This CDR3 has 14 residues.

This clonotype was seen at least ten times. The rearrangement joins TRBV18 to TRBJ2-1; 7 bases match TRBD1. J gave up 5 bases and V 0 bases, and 4 bases lay outside the gene matches. Germline values: CDR1 KGHSH, CDR2 LQKENI. The CDR3 runs 15 residues. This chain's CDR3 is CASSPPTGKNNEQFF. Written as DNA, the CDR3 is TGTGCCAGCTCACCACCGACAGGGAAAAACAATGAGCAGTTCTTC.

The V gene is TRBV6-6, the J gene TRBJ2-3; tentative D call: TRBD2 (6 bases). CDR1 is MNHNY, CDR2 SVGAGI, per germline (reference sequence). Trimming took 0 bases from V and 4 from J, leaving 14 bases between them. The CDR3 is 16 amino acids. CDR3 in DNA: TGTGCCAGCAGTTACTCCCGGGAGAAGAACTCAGATACGCAGTATTTT. This codes for CASSYSREKNSDTQYF.

This rearrangement joins TRBV18 to TRBJ2-2, with D tentatively TRBD2 (6 bases). The V and J ends lost 1 base and 6 bases respectively, with 21 bases between them. There are 18 residues in the CDR3. Germline V gives CDR1 KGHSH, CDR2 LQKENI. The CDR3 coding sequence is TGTGCCAGCTCACCACGGCGGGACGCGGGGAGAGGCGCCGGGGAGCTGTTTTTT. Translation gives CASSPRRDAGRGAGELFF. The variable domain in full, with the rest retrieved from reference TRBV18 and TRBJ2-2, is NAGVMQNPRHLVRRRGQEARLRCSPMKGHSHVYWYRQLPEEGLKFMVYLQKENIIDESGMPKERFSAEFPKEGPSILRIQQVVRGDSAAYFCASSPRRDAGRGAGELFFGEGSRLTVL.

This clonotype was picked up many times. The genes are TRBV11-3 and TRBJ2-1, with D uncertain. The CDR3 is 14 amino acids. In germline, CDR1 is SGHNT, CDR2 YENEEA. With 4 bases removed from V and 8 bases from J, the gap between germline ends came to 15 bases. The CDR3 DNA is TGTGCCAGCAGCTCCGGAGCGTTCCCTCATGAGCAGTTCTTC. Translating gives CASSSGAFPHEQFF.

This clonotype was observed many times. The chain links TRBV27 to TRBJ2-5, with a tentative D call TRBD1 (6 bases). CDR1 is MNHEY and CDR2 is SMNVEV in the germline V gene (reference sequence). V was trimmed by 2 bases and J by 1 base, leaving 11 bases between them. This CDR3 region has 15 residues. The CDR3 DNA follows: TGTGCCAGCAGTTTAATAGGACAGACCCAAGAGACCCAGTACTTC. Protein: CASSLIGQTQETQYF.

The sample holds a few counts of this clonotype. Here the CDR3 reads CASSVAGGGDYEQYF. The CDR3 DNA reads as TGTGCCAGCAGCGTAGCTGGAGGGGGAGACTACGAGCAGTACTTC. This chain links TRBV9 with TRBJ2-7; the D gene could be TRBD1 or TRBD2 (6 bases each). Trimming cost V 0 bases and J 3 bases, with 13 bases left between them. Looked up from germline, CDR1 is SGDLS and CDR2 is YYNGEE. The CDR3 is 15 residues long.

This clonotype was counted many times. The rearrangement links TRBV12-3 or TRBV12-4 to TRBJ2-1, with TRBD1 matching over 12 bases. Trimming removed 5 bases from V and 10 bases from J; junction bases left unmatched: 12. This CDR3 comprises 16 residues. The CDR3 loop is CASSIQPGQGAGEQFF. The CDR3 region has the DNA TGTGCCAGCAGTATACAACCGGGACAGGGGGCTGGCGAGCAGTTCTTC.

This clonotype was counted ten times or more. The rearrangement uses TRBV12-3 or TRBV12-4 and TRBJ2-5; no firm D call. Trimming shortened V by 2 bases and J by 2 bases, and 9 bases separated the two germline ends. This CDR3 is 14 amino acids long. As DNA, the CDR3 is TGTGCCAGCAGTTTATCCGCTACTCAAGAGACCCAGTACTTC. Amino acids: CASSLSATQETQYF.

This clonotype was picked up a small number of times. The genes are TRBV4-2 and TRBJ2-5, with a possible D match to TRBD2 (5 bases). This CDR3 region has 16 residues. Trimming removed 0 bases from V and 5 bases from J, with 16 bases in between. The germline CDR1 and CDR2 sequences are LGHNA and YNFKEQ. CDR3 nucleotides: TGTGCCAGCAGCCAAGATCACGGGGAAGTGAAGGAGACCCAGTACTTC. This encodes CASSQDHGEVKETQYF.

The CDR3 sequence is CASRFSSGANVLTF. In DNA form, the CDR3 reads TGTGCCAGCAGATTCAGCTCTGGGGCCAACGTCCTGACTTTC. This chain connects TRBV27 to TRBJ2-6; D gene ambiguous. The V gene's germline CDR1 is MNHEY and CDR2 SMNVEV (reference sequence). This CDR3 contains 14 residues. V dropped 6 bases and J dropped 0 bases, with 6 bases sitting between them.

V usage is TRBV20-1 and J usage is TRBJ1-4; the D is unclear. Per germline, CDR1 DFQATT and CDR2 SNEGSKA (reference sequence). The CDR3 consists of 16 residues. Trimming stripped 1 base from V and 0 bases from J, with 12 bases between. The CDR3 protein is CSARVQELTTNEKLFF. In DNA form, the CDR3 reads TGCAGTGCTAGAGTTCAGGAACTAACAACTAATGAAAAACTGTTTTTT.

This clonotype was counted at least ten times. V gene TRBV19 combines with J gene TRBJ2-7; 8 nucleotides agree with TRBD2. This CDR3 contains 13 residues. Unmatched junction bases numbered 4, after V lost 4 bases and J lost 5 bases. CDR1 is LNHDA and CDR2 is SQIVND in the germline V gene (reference sequence). In DNA form, the CDR3 reads TGTGCCAGTAGTAATAGCGGGATCGACGAGCAGTACTTC. Its translation is CASSNSGIDEQYF. Using reference TRBV19 and TRBJ2-7 for the parts outside the CDR3, the full variable domain is DGGITQSPKYLFRKEGQNVTLSCEQNLNHDAMYWYRQDPGQGLRLIYYSQIVNDFQKGDIAEGYSVSREKKESFPLTVTSAQKNPTAFYLCASSNSGIDEQYFGPGTRLTVT.

This clonotype was recorded many times. The gene calls are TRBV7-2 and TRBJ2-1; D is ambiguous. The V end was cut by 5 bases, the J end by 2 bases, with 13 bases between. The CDR3 runs 15 residues. Germline V gives CDR1 SGHTA, CDR2 FQGNSA. DNA for the CDR3: TGTGCCAGCAGCCTTGGAGTAGTCCCCTACAATGAGCAGTTCTTC. It yields the protein CASSLGVVPYNEQFF.

In regard to this clonotype: One base away lies a much larger clone, so this may be a sequencing read error. V and J are TRBV7-2 and TRBJ2-7, with TRBD2 matching over 7 bases. The CDR3 loop spans 13 amino acids. The V gene end was trimmed by 5 bases and the J gene end by 6 bases; junction bases not matched to a gene: 7. Germline CDR1 and CDR2: SGHTA and FQGNSA. DNA for the CDR3: TGTGCCAGCAGCCGGGACTATCTGCCCGAGCAGTACTTC. It codes for CASSRDYLPEQYF.

The chain couples TRBV18 to TRBJ1-2, with a tentative D call TRBD1 (5 bases). Deletions cut 4 bases from V and 7 bases from J, with 16 bases between. The CDR3 loop spans 14 amino acids. Germline V lookup: CDR1 KGHSH, CDR2 LQKENI. DNA of the CDR3: TGTGCCAGCTCACGCAGACGGGACGAGGGTGGCTACACCTTC. Protein: CASSRRRDEGGYTF.

The table lists this clonotype with a few counts. The chain couples TRBV20-1 to TRBJ1-5; 7 bases align to TRBD1. The ends lost 5 bases at V and 5 bases at J; junction bases unmatched: 15. Germline V gene data show CDR1 as DFQATT and CDR2 as SNEGSKA (reference sequence). CDR3 length: 16 amino acids. CDR3 in amino acids: CSADPGTVGSDQPQHF. As DNA, the CDR3 is TGCAGTGCTGATCCCGGGACAGTAGGATCGGATCAGCCCCAGCATTTT.

This clonotype was observed a few times. The V and J genes are TRBV10-2 and TRBJ2-7; D is undetermined. The CDR3 length is 12 residues. V gave up 7 bases and J gave up 1 base, with 8 bases separating them. Germline CDR1 and CDR2: WSHSY and SAAADI. DNA for the CDR3: TGCGCCAGCACTCAGAGTTCCTACGAGCAGTACTTC. It codes for CASTQSSYEQYF.